The 15 T cell receptor beta chains below all came from one sample that was sequenced in a study of T cell responses to AZD1222 COVID-19 vaccine. TCRdb's copy holds only in-frame clones and misses some; the assay was immunoSEQ multiplex PCR. The sample yields under 95,000 clones, approximately 83% seen once. Specimen: peripheral blood, collected on day 0 of AZD1222 vaccination. All receptors come from an adult in good health.

The chain employs TRBV19 and TRBJ2-2; D not resolved. The CDR3 has 14 amino acids. Trimming took 9 bases from V and 2 from J, leaving 13 bases between them. CDR1 LNHDA and CDR2 SQIVND come from the germline V gene (reference sequence). Here the CDR3 reads CASAQSRNTGELFF. The DNA for the CDR3 is TGTGCCAGCGCCCAATCCAGAAACACCGGGGAGCTGTTTTTT.

This clone appeared a few times. The gene calls are TRBV2 and TRBJ2-7; perhaps TRBD1 as D (5 bases). Per the germline V gene, CDR1 is SNHLY and CDR2 is FYNNEI. The CDR3 consists of 14 residues. V lost 2 bases to trimming and J lost 5 bases, with 13 bases between them. CDR3 bases: TGTGCCAGCAGTGAAAGGGGAACTGTCCACGAGCAGTACTTC. Protein: CASSERGTVHEQYF.

The rearrangement joins TRBV29-1 to TRBJ2-1; 7 nucleotides match TRBD2. Germline CDR1 is SQVTM and CDR2 is ANQGSEA. V was pared by 6 bases and J by 1 base, with 3 bases of the junction left unmatched. The CDR3 runs 13 residues. The CDR3 sequence is CSVRGSSYNEQFF. The CDR3 region has the DNA TGCAGCGTCCGCGGGAGTTCCTACAATGAGCAGTTCTTC.

The chain joins TRBV14 to TRBJ2-3; 7 bases are shared with TRBD2. This CDR3 region has 16 residues. The junction had 8 bases not matched to a gene; V was cut back by 2 bases and J by 3 bases. Germline V CDR1 and CDR2: SGHDN, FVKESK. CDR3 coding DNA: TGTGCCAGCAGCCAATTGGTTGGCGGGAGTACAGATACGCAGTATTTT. This codes for CASSQLVGGSTDTQYF.

This chain uses TRBV9 with TRBJ2-7; 7 positions match TRBD2. Trimming at V came to 7 bases and at J to 1 base, leaving 5 bases not matched to a gene. Per germline, CDR1 SGDLS and CDR2 YYNGEE. The CDR3 sequence is 13 residues long. CDR3 sequence reads: CASQGGDSYEQYF. The CDR3 bases are TGTGCCAGCCAGGGAGGGGATTCCTACGAGCAGTACTTC. Together with reference TRBV9 and TRBJ2-7, the CDR3 gives the full variable domain: DSGVTQTPKHLITATGQRVTLRCSPRSGDLSVYWYQQSLDQGLQFLIQYYNGEERAKGNILERFSAQQFPDLHSELNLSSLELGDSALYFCASQGGDSYEQYFGPGTRLTVT.

This rearrangement joins TRBV7-2 to TRBJ2-2, with D unclear. The length of the CDR3 is 14 residues. Per germline, CDR1 SGHTA and CDR2 FQGNSA. Trimming cost V 7 bases and J 3 bases, with 12 bases left between them. In DNA, the CDR3 is TGTGCCAGCAACTCCTTCTGGGACACCGGGGAGCTGTTTTTT. It codes for CASNSFWDTGELFF.

V and J are TRBV19 and TRBJ2-7; 8 nucleotides agree with TRBD1. This CDR3 contains 14 residues. CDR1 and CDR2 (germline): LNHDA, SQIVND (reference sequence). Trimming at V came to 3 bases and at J to 6 bases, leaving 7 bases not matched to a gene. CDR3 in amino acids: CASSMSGGSSEQYF. CDR3 nucleotide sequence: TGTGCCAGTAGTATGTCAGGGGGCTCGAGCGAGCAGTACTTC.

This sequence joins TRBV18 and TRBJ2-4, with D unresolved. The CDR3 has 9 amino acids. Per germline, CDR1 KGHSH and CDR2 LQKENI. Between the trimmed V and J ends, which lost 3 bases and 14 bases, there was a span of 5 bases. This chain's CDR3 is CASSPLEYF. The DNA of the CDR3 is TGTGCCAGCTCACCCCTTGAGTACTTC.

The V call is TRBV19, the J call TRBJ1-4; no firm D call. V was cut by 1 base and J by 7 bases, with 7 bases left in between. CDR3 length equals 13 residues. Germline values: CDR1 LNHDA, CDR2 SQIVND (reference sequence). The CDR3 bases are TGTGCCAGTAGTATAGGGTTTCGTGAAAAACTGTTTTTT. Amino acid sequence: CASSIGFREKLFF.

The V gene is TRBV4-2, the J gene TRBJ1-2, with TRBD1 identical over 9 bases. Germline V gene data show CDR1 as LGHNA and CDR2 as YNFKEQ. CDR3 length: 19 amino acids. J was trimmed by 5 bases and V by 0 bases; bases with no gene match: 16. This chain's CDR3 is CASSQDLYSDRDREYGYTF. The CDR3 DNA follows: TGTGCCAGCAGCCAAGACTTATACTCCGACCGGGACAGGGAGTATGGCTACACCTTC.

The sample holds one count of this clone. V is TRBV7-6 and J is TRBJ2-7; 8 nucleotides line up with TRBD2. The CDR3 spans 14 residues. V shed 3 bases and J 0 bases; nucleotides not matched to a gene: 1. Germline CDR1 SGHVS, CDR2 FNYEAQ. The DNA for the CDR3 is TGTGCCAGCAGCTTTAGCGGGAACTCCTACGAGCAGTACTTC. This encodes CASSFSGNSYEQYF.

This chain links TRBV18 with TRBJ2-7, with 7 bases matching TRBD2. This CDR3 spans 16 amino acids. The V gene's germline CDR1 is KGHSH and CDR2 LQKENI. J was trimmed by 0 bases and V by 0 bases; bases with no gene match: 5. In nucleotides, the CDR3 is TGTGCCAGCTCACCACCGCGGGGCGGGAGCTCCTACGAGCAGTACTTC. It specifies CASSPPRGGSSYEQYF.

The genes are TRBV9 and TRBJ1-6; TRBD1 is a possible D gene (5 bases). CDR3 size: 14 residues. With 4 bases removed from V and 9 bases from J, the gap between germline ends came to 14 bases. Germline V lookup: CDR1 SGDLS, CDR2 YYNGEE. The CDR3 protein is CASSPLRGGSPLHF. CDR3 in DNA: TGTGCCAGCAGCCCCCTACGTGGGGGTTCACCCCTCCACTTT.

V usage is TRBV4-3 and J usage is TRBJ2-1; TRBD1 is a possible D gene (6 bases). The V end lost 1 base, the J end lost 3 bases, and 10 bases lay between the germline ends. CDR3 size: 15 residues. CDR1 is LGHNA, CDR2 YSLEER, per germline. The CDR3: CASSQGGLRYNEQFF. CDR3 sequence (DNA): TGCGCCAGCAGCCAAGGGGGGCTTCGCTACAATGAGCAGTTCTTC.

The rearrangement joins TRBV18 to TRBJ2-5; D not certain. The CDR3 totals 14 residues. Deletions cut 1 base from V and 4 bases from J, with 10 bases between. Germline CDR1 KGHSH, CDR2 LQKENI. The CDR3 DNA sequence: TGTGCCAGCTCACCACGGGAAGGGCGAGAGACCCAGTACTTC. Translating gives CASSPREGRETQYF.